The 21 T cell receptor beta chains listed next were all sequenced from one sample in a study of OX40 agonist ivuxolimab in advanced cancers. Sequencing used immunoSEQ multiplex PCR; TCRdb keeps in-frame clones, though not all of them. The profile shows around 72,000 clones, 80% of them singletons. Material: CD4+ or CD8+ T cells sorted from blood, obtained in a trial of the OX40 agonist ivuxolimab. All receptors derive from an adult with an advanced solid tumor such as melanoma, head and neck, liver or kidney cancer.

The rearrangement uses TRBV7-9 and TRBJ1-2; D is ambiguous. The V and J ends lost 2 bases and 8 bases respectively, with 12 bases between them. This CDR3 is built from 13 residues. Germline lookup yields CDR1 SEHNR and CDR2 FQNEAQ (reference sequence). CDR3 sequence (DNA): TGTGCCAGCAGCTTATGGGCCTCGAAGGGCTACACCTTC. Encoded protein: CASSLWASKGYTF.

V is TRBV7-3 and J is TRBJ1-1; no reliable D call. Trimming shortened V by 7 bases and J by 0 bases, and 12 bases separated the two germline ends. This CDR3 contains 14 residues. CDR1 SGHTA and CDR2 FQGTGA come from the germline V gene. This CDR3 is CASTPRALNTEAFF. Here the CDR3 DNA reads TGTGCCAGCACCCCCCGGGCCCTGAACACTGAAGCTTTCTTT.

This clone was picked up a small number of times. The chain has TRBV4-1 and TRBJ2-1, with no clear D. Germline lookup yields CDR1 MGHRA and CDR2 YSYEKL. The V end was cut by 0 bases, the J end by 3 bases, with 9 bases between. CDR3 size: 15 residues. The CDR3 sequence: CASSQDGALYNEQFF. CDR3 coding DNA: TGCGCCAGCAGCCAAGACGGAGCCCTCTACAATGAGCAGTTCTTC.

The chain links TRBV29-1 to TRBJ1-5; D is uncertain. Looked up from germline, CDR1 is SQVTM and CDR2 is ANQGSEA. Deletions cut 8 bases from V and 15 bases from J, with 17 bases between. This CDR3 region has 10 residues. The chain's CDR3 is CSILTGEMHF. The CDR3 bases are TGCAGCATTCTGACCGGGGAAATGCATTTT.

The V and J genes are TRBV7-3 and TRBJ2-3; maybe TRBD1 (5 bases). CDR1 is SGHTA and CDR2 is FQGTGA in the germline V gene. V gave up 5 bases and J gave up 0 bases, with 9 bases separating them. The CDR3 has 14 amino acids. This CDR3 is CASSLDSSTDTQYF. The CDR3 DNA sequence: TGTGCCAGCAGCCTCGACAGCAGCACAGATACGCAGTATTTT.

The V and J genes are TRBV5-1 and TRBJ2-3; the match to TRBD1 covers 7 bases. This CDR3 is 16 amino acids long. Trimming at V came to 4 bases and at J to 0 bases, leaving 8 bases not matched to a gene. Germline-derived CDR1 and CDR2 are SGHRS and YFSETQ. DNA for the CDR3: TGCGCCAGCAGCACGCAGACAGGGCTTAGCACAGATACGCAGTATTTT. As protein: CASSTQTGLSTDTQYF.

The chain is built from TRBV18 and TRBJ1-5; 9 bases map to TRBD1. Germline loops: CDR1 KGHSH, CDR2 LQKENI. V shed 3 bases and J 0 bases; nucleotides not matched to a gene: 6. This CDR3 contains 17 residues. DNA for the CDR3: TGTGCCAGCTCACCTGGGGACAGGGTCTATAGCAATCAGCCCCAGCATTTT. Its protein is CASSPGDRVYSNQPQHF.

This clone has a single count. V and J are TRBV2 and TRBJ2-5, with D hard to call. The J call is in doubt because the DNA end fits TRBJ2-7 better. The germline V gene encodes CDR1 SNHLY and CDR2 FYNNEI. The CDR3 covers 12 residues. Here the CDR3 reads CAGSTVSYEQYF. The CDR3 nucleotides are TGTGCCGGGTCCACAGTTTCCTACGAGCAGTACTTC.

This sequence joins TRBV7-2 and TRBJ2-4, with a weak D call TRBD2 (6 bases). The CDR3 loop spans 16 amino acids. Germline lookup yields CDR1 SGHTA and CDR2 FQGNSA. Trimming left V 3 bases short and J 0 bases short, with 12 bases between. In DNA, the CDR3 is TGTGCCAGCAGCTTTCGGGGCGGGATAGCCAAAAACATTCAGTACTTC. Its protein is CASSFRGGIAKNIQYF.

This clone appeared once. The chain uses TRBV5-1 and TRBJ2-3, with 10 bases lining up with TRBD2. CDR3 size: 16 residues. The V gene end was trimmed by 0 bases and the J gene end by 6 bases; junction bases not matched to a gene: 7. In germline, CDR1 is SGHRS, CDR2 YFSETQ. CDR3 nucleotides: TGCGCCAGCAGCTTGGGGTTGAGCGGGAGGGCGGATACGCAGTATTTT. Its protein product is CASSLGLSGRADTQYF.

As DNA, the CDR3 is TGTGCCAGCAGTTTACCGACTAGCGGGTTTCACACAGATACGCAGTATTTT. This encodes CASSLPTSGFHTDTQYF. The chain joins TRBV28 to TRBJ2-3; 10 bases agree with TRBD2. Germline V gene sequence: CDR1 MDHEN, CDR2 SYDVKM. The junction had 7 bases not matched to a gene; V was cut back by 2 bases and J by 2 bases. There are 17 residues in the CDR3.

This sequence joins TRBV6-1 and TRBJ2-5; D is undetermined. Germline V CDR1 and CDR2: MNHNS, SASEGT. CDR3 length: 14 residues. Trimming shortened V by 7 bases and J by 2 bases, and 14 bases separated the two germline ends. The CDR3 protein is CASKDRRAQETQYF. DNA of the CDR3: TGTGCCAGCAAGGATAGAAGGGCTCAAGAGACCCAGTACTTC.

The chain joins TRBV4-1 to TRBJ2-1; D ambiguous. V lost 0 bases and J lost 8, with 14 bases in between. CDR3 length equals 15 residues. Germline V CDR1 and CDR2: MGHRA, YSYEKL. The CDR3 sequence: CASSQDQQFMDEQFF. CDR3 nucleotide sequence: TGCGCCAGCAGCCAAGATCAACAGTTTATGGATGAGCAGTTCTTC.

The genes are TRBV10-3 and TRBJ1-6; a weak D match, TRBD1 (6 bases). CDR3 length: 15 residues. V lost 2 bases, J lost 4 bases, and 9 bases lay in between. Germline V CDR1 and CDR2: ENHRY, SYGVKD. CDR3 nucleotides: TGTGCCATCAGTGAGACAGGGCCTTATAATTCACCCCTCCACTTT. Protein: CAISETGPYNSPLHF.

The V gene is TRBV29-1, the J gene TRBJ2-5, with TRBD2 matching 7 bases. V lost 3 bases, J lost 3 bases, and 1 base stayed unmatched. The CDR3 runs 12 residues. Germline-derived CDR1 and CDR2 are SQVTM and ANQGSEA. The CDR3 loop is CSVDGGEETQYF. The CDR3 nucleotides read TGCAGCGTTGATGGGGGGGAAGAGACCCAGTACTTC.

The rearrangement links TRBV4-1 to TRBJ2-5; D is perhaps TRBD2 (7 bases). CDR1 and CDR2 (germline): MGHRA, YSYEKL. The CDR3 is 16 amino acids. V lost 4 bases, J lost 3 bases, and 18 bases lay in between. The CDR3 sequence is CASSLGSGAGEETQYF. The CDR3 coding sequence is TGCGCCAGCAGCCTAGGGAGCGGGGCAGGGGAAGAGACCCAGTACTTC.

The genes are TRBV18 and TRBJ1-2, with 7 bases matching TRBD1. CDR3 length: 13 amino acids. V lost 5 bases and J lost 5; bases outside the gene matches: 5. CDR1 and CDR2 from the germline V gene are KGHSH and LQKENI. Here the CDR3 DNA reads TGTGCCAGCTCATTAGGGACAGCTTATGGCTACACCTTC. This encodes CASSLGTAYGYTF.

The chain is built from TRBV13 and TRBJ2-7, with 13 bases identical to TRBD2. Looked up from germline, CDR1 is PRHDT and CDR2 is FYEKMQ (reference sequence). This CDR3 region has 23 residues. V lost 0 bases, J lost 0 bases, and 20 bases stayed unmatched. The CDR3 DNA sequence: TGTGCCAGCAGCTTAGGTTTTTGGAGTTCGGCCGGGACTAGCGGGGTAAGCTCCTACGAGCAGTACTTC. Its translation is CASSLGFWSSAGTSGVSSYEQYF.

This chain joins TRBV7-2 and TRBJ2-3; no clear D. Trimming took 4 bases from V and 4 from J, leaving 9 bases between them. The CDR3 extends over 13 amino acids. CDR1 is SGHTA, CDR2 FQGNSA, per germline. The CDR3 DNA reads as TGTGCCAGCAGCTCCCCTGTTTCAGATACGCAGTATTTT. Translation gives CASSSPVSDTQYF.

The CDR3 DNA follows: TGTGCCAGCAGCGAGGGACCGGGACTAGCGGGTTACGAGCAGTACTTC. The encoded protein is CASSEGPGLAGYEQYF. The chain recombines TRBV9 with TRBJ2-7; TRBD2 matches at 12 bases. This CDR3 spans 16 amino acids. CDR1 and CDR2 (germline): SGDLS, YYNGEE. The trim removed 3 bases at V and 4 bases at J, leaving 8 bases unmatched.

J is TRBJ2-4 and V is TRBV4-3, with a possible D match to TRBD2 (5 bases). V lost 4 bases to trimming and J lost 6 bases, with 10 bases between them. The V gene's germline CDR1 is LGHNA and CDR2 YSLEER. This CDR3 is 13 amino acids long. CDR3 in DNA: TGCGCCAGCAGCCGGGAGTCTGGAAACATTCAGTACTTC. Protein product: CASSRESGNIQYF.